Listed below are T cell receptor beta chains from one sample, sequenced in a study of a mutant IDH1 vaccine in newly diagnosed glioma. No antigen is known for these receptors. Assay used: immunoSEQ multiplex PCR; TCRdb lists only in-frame clones, some missing. The table lists approximately 31,000 clones, approximately 82% of them singletons. This specimen was PBMCs, taken from a glioma patient whose treatment included an IDH1 peptide vaccine. The receptors come from a woman between 18 and 29 years old with glioma. The conserved cysteine and the conserved F or W are not part of the CDR3 here.

v_call	cdr3_aa
TRBV19	ASSIEFSVTDTQY
TRBV27	ASSSPSGWEQF
TRBV7-8	ASSLALGPESTF
TRBV10-3	AIRGTSGLSYEQY
TRBV6-1	ASSEAGPRTF
TRBV11-3	ASSKDGSEAF
TRBV19	ASSVLILGTGELF
TRBV18	ASSMTDTEAF
TRBV11-2	ASSSGQGYGYT
TRBV5-1	ASSSRGDSNQPQH
TRBV5-6	ASSLWGNTGELF